The 6 T cell receptor beta chains in this list originate from one sample, sequenced in a study of blood T cell repertoires in COVID-19. Profiled with immunoSEQ multiplex PCR; TCRdb holds only in-frame clones, not every one. The table includes roughly 160,000 clones, about 87% detected once. Sequenced material: peripheral blood. The receptor source for this set is a man aged 60 to 69 with COVID-19, enrolled during active disease.

Only a few counts were recorded for this clone. The chain couples TRBV10-3 to TRBJ1-1, with unresolved D. V lost 5 bases, J lost 0 bases, and 13 bases lay in between. Germline loops: CDR1 ENHRY, CDR2 SYGVKD. The CDR3 totals 15 residues. CDR3 nucleotide sequence: TGTGCCATCAGTCCCCAGGTCTCCATGAACACTGAAGCTTTCTTT. This sequence encodes CAISPQVSMNTEAFF.

This rearrangement joins TRBV9 to TRBJ2-1; possibly TRBD2 for D (5 bases). Germline values: CDR1 SGDLS, CDR2 YYNGEE. The CDR3 runs 16 residues. Trimming stripped 3 bases from V and 5 bases from J, with 18 bases between. The CDR3 DNA reads TGTGCCAGCAGCGCCCAAGTTACGGACTCTCACAATGAGCAGTTCTTC. Translation: CASSAQVTDSHNEQFF.

The J gene is TRBJ1-2, the V gene TRBV3-1 (or the pseudogene TRBV3-2), with 8 bases matching TRBD1. The CDR3 runs 15 residues. CDR1 LGHDT and CDR2 YNNKEL come from the germline V gene (reference sequence). The junction had 11 bases not matched to a gene; V was cut back by 3 bases and J by 8 bases. The CDR3 bases are TGTGCCAGCAGCCACGCCACCCAGGGGGCGGGGGGCTACACCTTC. Translated: CASSHATQGAGGYTF.

The V call is TRBV19, the J call TRBJ1-1, with 7 positions matching TRBD1. The V gene's germline CDR1 is LNHDA and CDR2 SQIVND (reference sequence). V gave up 3 bases and J gave up 2 bases; unmatched junction bases: 6. CDR3 length equals 15 residues. The CDR3 DNA follows: TGTGCCAGTAGTATGCCGGGACAGAGTAACACTGAAGCTTTCTTT. Translation gives CASSMPGQSNTEAFF.

The chain is built from TRBV27 and TRBJ1-2; no clear D gene. V lost 3 bases and J 2 bases, leaving 7 bases between the germline ends. CDR1 is MNHEY and CDR2 is SMNVEV in the germline V gene (reference sequence). This CDR3 has 13 amino acids. The CDR3 loop reads CASSLRLNYGYTF. Here the CDR3 DNA reads TGTGCCAGCAGTTTGCGACTCAACTATGGCTACACCTTC.

CDR3 coding DNA: TGTGCCAGCAGCCAAGATCTGTGGCGGGAACTCCGAGCGAACACCGGGAGCACCGGGGAGCTGTTTTTT. As protein: CASSQDLWRELRANTGSTGELFF. J is TRBJ2-2 and V is TRBV3-1 (or the pseudogene TRBV3-2); TRBD2 is a possible D gene (6 bases). V was pared by 0 bases and J by 4 bases, with 33 bases between. CDR1 and CDR2 from the germline V gene are LGHDT and YNNKEL (reference sequence). The CDR3 totals 23 residues.